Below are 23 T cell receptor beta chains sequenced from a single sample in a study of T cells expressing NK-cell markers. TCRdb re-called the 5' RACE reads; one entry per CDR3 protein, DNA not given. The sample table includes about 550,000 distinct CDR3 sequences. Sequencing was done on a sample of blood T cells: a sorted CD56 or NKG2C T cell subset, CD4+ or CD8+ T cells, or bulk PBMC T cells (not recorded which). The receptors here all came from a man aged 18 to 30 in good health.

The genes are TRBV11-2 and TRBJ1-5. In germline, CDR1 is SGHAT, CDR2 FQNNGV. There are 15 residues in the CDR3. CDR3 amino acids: CASSLGQSYNQPQHF.

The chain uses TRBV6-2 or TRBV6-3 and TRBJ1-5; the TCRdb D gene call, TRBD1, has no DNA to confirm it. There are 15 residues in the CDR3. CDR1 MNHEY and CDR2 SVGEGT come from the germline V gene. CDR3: CASSYLRGDNQPQHF.

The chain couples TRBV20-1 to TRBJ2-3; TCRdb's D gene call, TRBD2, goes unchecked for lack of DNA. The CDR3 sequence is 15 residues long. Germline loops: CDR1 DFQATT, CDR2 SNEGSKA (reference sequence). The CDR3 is CSASPDYTSTDTQYF.

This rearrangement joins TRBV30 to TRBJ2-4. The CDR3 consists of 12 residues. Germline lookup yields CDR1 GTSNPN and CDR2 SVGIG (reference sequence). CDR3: CAWSVFKNIQYF.

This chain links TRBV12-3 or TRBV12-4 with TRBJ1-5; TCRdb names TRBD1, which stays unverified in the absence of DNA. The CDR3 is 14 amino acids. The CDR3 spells CASSKGGTNQPQHF.

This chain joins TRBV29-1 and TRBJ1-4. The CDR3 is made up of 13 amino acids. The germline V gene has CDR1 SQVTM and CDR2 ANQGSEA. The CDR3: CSVEGRTGEKLFF.

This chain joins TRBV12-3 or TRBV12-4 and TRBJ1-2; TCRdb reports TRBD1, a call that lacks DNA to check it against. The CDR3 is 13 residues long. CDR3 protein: CASRHRQGYGYTF.

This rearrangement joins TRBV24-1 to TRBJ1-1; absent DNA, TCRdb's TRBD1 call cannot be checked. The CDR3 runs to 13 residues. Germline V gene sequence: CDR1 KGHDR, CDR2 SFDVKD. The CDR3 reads CATSDGTGWEAFF.

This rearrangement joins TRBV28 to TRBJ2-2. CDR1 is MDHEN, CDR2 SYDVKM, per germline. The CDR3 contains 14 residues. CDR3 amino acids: CASSRQTARGELFF.

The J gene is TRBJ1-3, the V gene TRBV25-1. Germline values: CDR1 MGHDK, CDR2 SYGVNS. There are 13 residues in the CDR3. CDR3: CASINPRGNTIYF.

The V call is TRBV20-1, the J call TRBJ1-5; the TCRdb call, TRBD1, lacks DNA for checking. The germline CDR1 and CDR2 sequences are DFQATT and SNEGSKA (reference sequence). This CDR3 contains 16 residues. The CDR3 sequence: CSAGGGYGESNQPQHF.

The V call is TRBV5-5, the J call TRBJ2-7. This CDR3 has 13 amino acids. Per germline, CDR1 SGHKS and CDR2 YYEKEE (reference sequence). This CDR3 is CASSLSSGGEQYF.

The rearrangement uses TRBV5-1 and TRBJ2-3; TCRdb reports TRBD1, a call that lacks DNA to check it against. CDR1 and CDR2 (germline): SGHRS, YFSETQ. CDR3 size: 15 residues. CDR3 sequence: CASVVGQGDLDTQYF.

CDR3 residues: CSARGDSNEKLFF. This sequence joins TRBV20-1 and TRBJ1-4; TCRdb's assignment of TRBD1 cannot be checked, as there is no DNA. Per germline, CDR1 DFQATT and CDR2 SNEGSKA (reference sequence). The CDR3 totals 13 residues.

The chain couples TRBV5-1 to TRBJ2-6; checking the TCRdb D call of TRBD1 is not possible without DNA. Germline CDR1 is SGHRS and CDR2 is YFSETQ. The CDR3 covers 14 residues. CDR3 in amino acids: CASQMDSGANVLTF.

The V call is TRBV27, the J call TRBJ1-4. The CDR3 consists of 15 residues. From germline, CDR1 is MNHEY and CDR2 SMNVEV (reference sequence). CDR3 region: CASYTGRGKNEKLFF.

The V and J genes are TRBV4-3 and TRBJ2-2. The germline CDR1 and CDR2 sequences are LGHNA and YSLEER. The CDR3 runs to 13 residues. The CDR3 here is CASSQVLTGELFF.

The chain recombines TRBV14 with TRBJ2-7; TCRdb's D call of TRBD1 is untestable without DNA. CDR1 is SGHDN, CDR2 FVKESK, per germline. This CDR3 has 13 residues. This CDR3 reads CASSQTGVYEQYF. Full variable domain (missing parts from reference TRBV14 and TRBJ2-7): EAGVTQFPSHSVIEKGQTVTLRCDPISGHDNLYWYRRVMGKEIKFLLHFVKESKQDESGMPNNRFLAERTGGTYSTLKVQPAELEDSGVYFCASSQTGVYEQYFGPGTRLTVT.

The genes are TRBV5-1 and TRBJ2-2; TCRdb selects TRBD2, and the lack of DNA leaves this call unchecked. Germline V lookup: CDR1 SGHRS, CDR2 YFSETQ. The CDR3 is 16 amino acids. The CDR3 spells CASSLETSIATGELFF.

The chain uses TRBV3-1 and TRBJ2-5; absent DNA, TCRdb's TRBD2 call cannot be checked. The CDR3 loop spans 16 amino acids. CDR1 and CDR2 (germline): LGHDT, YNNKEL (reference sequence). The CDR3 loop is CASSRPIGTGQETQYF.

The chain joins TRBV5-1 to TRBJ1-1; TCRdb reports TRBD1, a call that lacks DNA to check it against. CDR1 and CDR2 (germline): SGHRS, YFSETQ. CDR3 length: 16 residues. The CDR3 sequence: CASRSGHEGRRTEAFF.

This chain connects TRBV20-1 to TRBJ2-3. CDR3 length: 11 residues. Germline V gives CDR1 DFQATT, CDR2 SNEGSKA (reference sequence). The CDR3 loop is CSAPLSDTQYF.

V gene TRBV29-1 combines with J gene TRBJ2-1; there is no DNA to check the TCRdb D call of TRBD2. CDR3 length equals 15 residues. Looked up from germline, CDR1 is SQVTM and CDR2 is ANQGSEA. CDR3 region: CGSIPAGGNYNEQFF.